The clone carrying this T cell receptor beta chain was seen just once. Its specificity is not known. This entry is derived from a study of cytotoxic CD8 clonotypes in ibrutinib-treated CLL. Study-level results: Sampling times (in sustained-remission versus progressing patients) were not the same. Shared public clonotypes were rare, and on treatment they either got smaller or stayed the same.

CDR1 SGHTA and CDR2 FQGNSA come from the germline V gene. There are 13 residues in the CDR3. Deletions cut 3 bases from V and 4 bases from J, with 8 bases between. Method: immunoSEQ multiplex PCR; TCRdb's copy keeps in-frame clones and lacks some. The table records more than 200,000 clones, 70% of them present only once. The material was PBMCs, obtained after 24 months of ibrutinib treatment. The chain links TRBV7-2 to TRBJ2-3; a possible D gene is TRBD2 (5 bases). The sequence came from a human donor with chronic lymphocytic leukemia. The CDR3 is CASSFLAPDTQYF. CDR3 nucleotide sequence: TGTGCCAGCAGCTTCCTAGCACCAGATACGCAGTATTTT.